One T cell receptor (beta chain) is described in this entry. Its specific antigen is unknown. Since no conserved phenylalanine or tryptophan closes the CDR3, a read error is the likely cause. No DNA is shown, since the ends of the CDR3 on it are uncertain; the CDR3 is the one TCRdb lists. The CDR3 spans 8 residues, counting both ends. The germline V gene supplies CDR1 SGDLS and CDR2 YYNGEE. Genomic DNA was used as template for profiling of TCR beta VDJ combinations and CDR3 sequences. An Illumina HiSeq 2000 was the platform used for TCR repertoire sequencing. Per the source publication's procedure: Repertoire assessment relied on Simpson's diversity index, CDR3 size and DJ length profiles, and TRBV/TRBJ rearrangement plots. The immunodominant clone was defined as the most abundant DNA sequence in deep sequencing data. CDR3 amino acid sequences were screened for sharing across subjects and were compared with published repertoires and the VDJdb database. Starting from the raw public reads, TCRdb applied fastp trimming at Q25, assembled clones with MiXCR and retained in-frame beta chains. Rows merge per CDR3 protein into single entries with the most common DNA and genes. The V and J calls follow TCRdb's processing rather than the paper's. Counted in this sample were about 190,000 distinct CDR3 sequences; less than 65% of them appeared once. The ten largest clones add up to more than 15% of the sample.

These data belong to a study of CD8+CD57+ T cells in acquired aplastic anemia (dated by TCRdb to the late 2010s). For the study in its entirety: A mean of about 3.2 ug of DNA, ranging from roughly 0.2 to 27.4 ug, was extracted from sorted CD4+ and CD8+ cells. Healthy donor samples averaged approximately 10 million reads for CD4+ and roughly 11 million for CD8+ cells. Overall results and qualifications from the work: Patients and healthy controls showed no significant difference in CD8+ Simpson's diversity (P=0.060). Some 31 CD8+ CDR3 sequences were shared between patients and controls but appeared highly expressed in patients and within their immunodominant clones.

TCR repertoires of sorted CD4+ and CD8+ blood T cells from severe aplastic anemia patients and healthy subjects were deep-sequenced in the study. Ficoll-Paque density gradient centrifugation was used to isolate peripheral blood mononuclear cells. Before DNA was extracted, CD4+ and CD8+ T cells were sorted using either FACS or magnetic beads. The sequencing sample was made of sorted CD4+, CD8+, or CD8+CD57+ T cells (not recorded which) from PBMCs. The V and J segments used are TRBV9 and TRBJ2-1. The TCR originated in a human donor in good health, serving as a control. The CDR3 is CASSVEGS.